These 2 T cell receptor beta chains were all obtained from the same sample, sequenced in a study of response to subunit inactivated influenza vaccine. TCRdb itself ran the RT-PCR reads through MiXCR, one entry per CDR3 protein. The repertoire has over 750,000 distinct CDR3 sequences, less than 25% of them found once; the top ten carry roughly 10%. The starting material was PBMCs from blood, obtained more than 4 days after vaccination. These receptors all come from a man aged 50 to 59 who received an inactivated influenza vaccine.

The chain combines TRBV7-9 with TRBJ1-1, with 11 bases matching TRBD1. J lost 5 bases, V lost 4 bases, and 6 bases had no gene match. CDR1 is SEHNR, CDR2 FQNEAQ, per germline (reference sequence). CDR3 length equals 15 residues. The CDR3 nucleotides are TGTGCCAGCAGCTGGGGACAGGGGGATTCGACTGAAGCTTTCTTT. Translated, it gives CASSWGQGDSTEAFF.

The chain is built from TRBV28 and TRBJ2-7; D uncertain. The CDR3 sequence is 10 residues long. Per germline, CDR1 MDHEN and CDR2 SYDVKM. V lost 4 bases and J 6 bases, leaving 4 bases between the germline ends. CDR3: CASSSGEQYF. The CDR3 region has the DNA TGTGCCAGCAGTTCCGGCGAGCAGTACTTC. Full variable domain (rest looked up from reference TRBV28 and TRBJ2-7): DVKVTQSSRYLVKRTGEKVFLECVQDMDHENMFWYRQDPGLGLRLIYFSYDVKMKEKGDIPEGYSVSREKKERFSLILESASTNQTSMYLCASSSGEQYFGPGTRLTVT.